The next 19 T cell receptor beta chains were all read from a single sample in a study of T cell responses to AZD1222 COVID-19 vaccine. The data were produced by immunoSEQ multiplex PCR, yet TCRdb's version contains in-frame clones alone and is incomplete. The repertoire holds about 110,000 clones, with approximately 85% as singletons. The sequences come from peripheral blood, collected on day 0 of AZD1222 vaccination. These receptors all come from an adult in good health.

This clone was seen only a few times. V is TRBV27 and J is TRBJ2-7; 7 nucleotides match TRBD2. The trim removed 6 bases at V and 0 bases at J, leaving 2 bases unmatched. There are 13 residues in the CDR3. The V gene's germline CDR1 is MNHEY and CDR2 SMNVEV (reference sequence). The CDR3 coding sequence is TGTGCCAGCAGGAGCGGGATCTCCTACGAGCAGTACTTC. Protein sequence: CASRSGISYEQYF.

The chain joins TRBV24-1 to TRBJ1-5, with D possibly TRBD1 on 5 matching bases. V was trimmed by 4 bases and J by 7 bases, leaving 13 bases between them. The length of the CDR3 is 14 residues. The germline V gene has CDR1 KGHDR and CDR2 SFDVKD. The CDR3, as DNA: TGTGCCACCAGTGACCCTAGGGGCAGGCAGCCCCAGCATTTT. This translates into CATSDPRGRQPQHF.

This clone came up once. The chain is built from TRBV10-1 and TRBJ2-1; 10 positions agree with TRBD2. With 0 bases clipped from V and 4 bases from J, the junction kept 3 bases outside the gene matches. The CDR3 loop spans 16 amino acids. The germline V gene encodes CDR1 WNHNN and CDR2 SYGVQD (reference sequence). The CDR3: CASSESTSGFYNEQFF. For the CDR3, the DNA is TGCGCCAGCAGTGAGTCGACTAGCGGGTTTTACAATGAGCAGTTCTTC.

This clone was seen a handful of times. CDR3 protein: CASIPGLYGNTIYF. CDR3 sequence (DNA): TGTGCCAGCATCCCAGGGTTGTATGGAAACACCATATATTTT. The chain has TRBV28 and TRBJ1-3; possible D gene TRBD1, 5 bases. This CDR3 has 14 residues. The V and J ends lost 7 bases and 3 bases respectively, with 13 bases between them. Germline CDR1 is MDHEN and CDR2 is SYDVKM.

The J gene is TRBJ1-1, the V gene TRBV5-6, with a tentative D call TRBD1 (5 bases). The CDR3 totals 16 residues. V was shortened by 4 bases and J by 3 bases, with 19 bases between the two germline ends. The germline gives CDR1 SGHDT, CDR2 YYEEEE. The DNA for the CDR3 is TGTGCCAGCAGCAAAGGGGAGGACGATTGGTACACTGAAGCTTTCTTT. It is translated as CASSKGEDDWYTEAFF.

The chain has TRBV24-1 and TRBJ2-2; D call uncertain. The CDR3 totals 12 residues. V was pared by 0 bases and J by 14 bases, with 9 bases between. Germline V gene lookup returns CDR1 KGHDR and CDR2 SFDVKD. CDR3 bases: TGTGCCACCAGTGATTTGCAAAACTCACTGTTTTTT. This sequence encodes CATSDLQNSLFF.

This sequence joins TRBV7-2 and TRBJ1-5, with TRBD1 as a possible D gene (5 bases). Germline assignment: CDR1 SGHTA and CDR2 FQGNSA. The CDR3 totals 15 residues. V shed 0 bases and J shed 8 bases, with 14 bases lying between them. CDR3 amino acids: CASSLAGTVIEPQHF. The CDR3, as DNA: TGTGCCAGCAGCTTAGCCGGGACCGTGATAGAGCCCCAGCATTTT. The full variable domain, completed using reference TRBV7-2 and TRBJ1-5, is GAGVSQSPSNKVTEKGKDVELRCDPISGHTALYWYRQSLGQGLEFLIYFQGNSAPDKSGLPSDRFSAERTGGSVSTLTIQRTQQEDSAVYLCASSLAGTVIEPQHFGDGTRLSIL.

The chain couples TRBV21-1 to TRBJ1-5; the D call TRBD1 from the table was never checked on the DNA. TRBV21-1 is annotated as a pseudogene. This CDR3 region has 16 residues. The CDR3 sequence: CASSLFTDRGDQPQHF. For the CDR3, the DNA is TGTGCCAGCAGCCTCTTTACGGACAGGGGGGATCAGCCCCAGCATTTT.

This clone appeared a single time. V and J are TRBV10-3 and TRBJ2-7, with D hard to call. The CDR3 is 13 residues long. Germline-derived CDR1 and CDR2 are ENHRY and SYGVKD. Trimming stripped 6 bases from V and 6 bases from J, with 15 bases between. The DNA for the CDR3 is TGTGCCATCAGCCGGGTCCCCCTTAGCGAGCAGTACTTC. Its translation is CAISRVPLSEQYF.

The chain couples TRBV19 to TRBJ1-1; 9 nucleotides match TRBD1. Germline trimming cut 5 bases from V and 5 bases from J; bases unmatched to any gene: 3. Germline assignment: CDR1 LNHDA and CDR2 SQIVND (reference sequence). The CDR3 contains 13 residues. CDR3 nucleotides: TGTGCCAGTAGTGAGGACAGGGGAACTGAAGCTTTCTTT. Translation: CASSEDRGTEAFF.

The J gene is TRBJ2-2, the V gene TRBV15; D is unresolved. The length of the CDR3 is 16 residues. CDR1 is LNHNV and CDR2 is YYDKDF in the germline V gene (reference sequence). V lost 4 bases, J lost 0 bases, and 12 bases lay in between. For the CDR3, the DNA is TGTGCCACCAGCACCCCTCAAGGTTCGAACACCGGGGAGCTGTTTTTT. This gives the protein CATSTPQGSNTGELFF.

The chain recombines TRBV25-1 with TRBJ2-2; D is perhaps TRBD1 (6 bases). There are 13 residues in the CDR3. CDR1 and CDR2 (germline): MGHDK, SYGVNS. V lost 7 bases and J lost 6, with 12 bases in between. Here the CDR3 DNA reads TGTGCCAGCACTCGAGCAGGGGCCGGGGAGCTGTTTTTT. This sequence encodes CASTRAGAGELFF.

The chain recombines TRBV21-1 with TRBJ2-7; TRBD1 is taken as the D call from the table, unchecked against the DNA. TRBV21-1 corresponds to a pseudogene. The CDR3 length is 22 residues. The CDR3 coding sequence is TGTGCCCGCAAATACGTTTTCACCGGGACGGGCCAAGGGGGTCACCTCTCCTACGAGCAGTACTTC. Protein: CARKYVFTGTGQGGHLSYEQYF.

The CDR3 DNA sequence: TGCGCCAGCAGCCAAGGAGTTCAGCACACCGGGGAGCTGTTTTTT. Translation gives CASSQGVQHTGELFF. This chain uses TRBV4-3 with TRBJ2-2; D unclear. The V gene lost 1 base and the J gene lost 3 bases, with 9 bases spanning the gap. This CDR3 has 15 amino acids. Germline CDR1 and CDR2: LGHNA and YSLEER.

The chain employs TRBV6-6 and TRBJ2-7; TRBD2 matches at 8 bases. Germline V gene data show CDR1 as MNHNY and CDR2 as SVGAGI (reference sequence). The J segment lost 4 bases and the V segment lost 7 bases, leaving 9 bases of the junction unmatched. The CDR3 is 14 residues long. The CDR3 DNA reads TGTGCCAGCACTCTCAGCGGGAGCACGTACGAGCAGTACTTC. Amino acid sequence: CASTLSGSTYEQYF.

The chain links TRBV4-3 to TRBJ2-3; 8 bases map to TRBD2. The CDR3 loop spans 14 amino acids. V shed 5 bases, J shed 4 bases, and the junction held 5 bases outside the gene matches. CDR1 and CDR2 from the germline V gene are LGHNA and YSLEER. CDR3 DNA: TGCGCCAGCAGCATAAGCGGGGGCCCAGATACGCAGTATTTT. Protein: CASSISGGPDTQYF.

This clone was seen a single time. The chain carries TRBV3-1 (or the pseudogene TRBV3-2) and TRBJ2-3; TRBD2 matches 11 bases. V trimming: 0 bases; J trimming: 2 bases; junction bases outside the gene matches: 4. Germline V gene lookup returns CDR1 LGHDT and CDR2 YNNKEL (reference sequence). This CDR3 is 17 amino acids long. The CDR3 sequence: CASSQDSSGRNTDTQYF. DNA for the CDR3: TGTGCCAGCAGCCAAGATTCTAGCGGGAGGAACACAGATACGCAGTATTTT.

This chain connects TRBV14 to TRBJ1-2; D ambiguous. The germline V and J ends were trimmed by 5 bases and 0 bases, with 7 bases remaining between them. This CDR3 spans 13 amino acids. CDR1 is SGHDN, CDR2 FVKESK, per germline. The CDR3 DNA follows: TGTGCCAGCAGCTACACGGCTAACTATGGCTACACCTTC. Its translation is CASSYTANYGYTF. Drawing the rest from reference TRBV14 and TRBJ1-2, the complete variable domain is EAGVTQFPSHSVIEKGQTVTLRCDPISGHDNLYWYRRVMGKEIKFLLHFVKESKQDESGMPNNRFLAERTGGTYSTLKVQPAELEDSGVYFCASSYTANYGYTFGSGTRLTVV.

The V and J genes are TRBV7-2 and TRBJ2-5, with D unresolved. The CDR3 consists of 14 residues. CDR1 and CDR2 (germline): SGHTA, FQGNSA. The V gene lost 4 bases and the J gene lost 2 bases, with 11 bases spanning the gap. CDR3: CASSSALVQETQYF. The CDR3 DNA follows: TGTGCCAGCAGCTCGGCTCTAGTTCAAGAGACCCAGTACTTC.